This T cell receptor (beta chain) was documented in a study of identical twins. This clonotype was seen only a few times. The antigen remains unidentified. TCRdb re-called the 5' RACE reads with MiXCR, one entry per CDR3 protein. The table includes 640,000 or so distinct CDR3 sequences, approximately 6.1% detected once. Study outcomes and limitations: Clonotypes of the beta chain that were abundant in cord blood carried fewer insertions (memory repertoires showed none). Invariant MAIT and iNKT cells could partly confound zero-insertion analyses.

The sample was naive T cells sorted from blood. The TCR comes from a man between 18 and 35 years old in good health.

The CDR3 coding sequence is TGTGCCATCAGTGACCCCCCCCAACCGGGAACCGGGGAGCTGTTTTTT. Amino acids: CAISDPPQPGTGELFF. This rearrangement joins TRBV10-3 to TRBJ2-2, with D possibly TRBD2 on 5 matching bases. The CDR3 spans 16 residues. The V end was cut by 3 bases, the J end by 5 bases, with 16 bases between. The germline gives CDR1 ENHRY, CDR2 SYGVKD.